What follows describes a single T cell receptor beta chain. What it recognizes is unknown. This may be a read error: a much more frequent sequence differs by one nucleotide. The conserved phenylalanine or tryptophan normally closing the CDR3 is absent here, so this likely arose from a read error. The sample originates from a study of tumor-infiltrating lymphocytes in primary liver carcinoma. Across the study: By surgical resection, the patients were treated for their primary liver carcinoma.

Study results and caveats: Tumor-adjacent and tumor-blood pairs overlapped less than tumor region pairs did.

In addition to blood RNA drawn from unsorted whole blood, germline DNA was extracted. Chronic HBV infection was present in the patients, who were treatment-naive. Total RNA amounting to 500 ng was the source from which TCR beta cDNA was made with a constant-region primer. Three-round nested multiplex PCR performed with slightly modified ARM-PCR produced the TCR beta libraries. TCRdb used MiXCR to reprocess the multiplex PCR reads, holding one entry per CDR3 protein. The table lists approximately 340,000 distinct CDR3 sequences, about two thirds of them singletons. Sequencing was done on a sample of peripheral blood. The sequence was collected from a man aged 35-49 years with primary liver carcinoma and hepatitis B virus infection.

This CDR3 reads CASRPSGGIRDEQYS. The CDR3 nucleotides read TGTGCCAGCAGACCGTCAGGGGGCATTCGCGACGAGCAGTACTCC. The rearrangement joins TRBV6-2 or TRBV6-3 to TRBJ2-7, with 8 bases identical to TRBD1. Unmatched junction bases numbered 12, after V lost 6 bases and J lost 5 bases. The CDR3 consists of 15 residues. Germline V gene data show CDR1 as MNHEY and CDR2 as SVGEGT.